These 5 T cell receptor beta chains were sequenced from one sample in a study of cytomegalovirus exposure and HLA in healthy donors. Here immunoSEQ multiplex PCR was the method, and the copy in TCRdb shows in-frame clones only, minus some. The sample includes about 130,000 clones, 75% to 90% of them seen just once. Sequencing used PBMCs. The receptors originated from a woman aged 18-29 years in good health and CMV-seronegative.

This clone was observed a few times. The CDR3 spells CASNRGSNTGELFF. The CDR3 coding sequence is TGTGCCAGTAACAGGGGCTCTAATACCGGGGAGCTGTTTTTT. The V gene is TRBV6-1, the J gene TRBJ2-2; 7 bases align to TRBD1. Germline-derived CDR1 and CDR2 are MNHNS and SASEGT. The junction had 9 bases not matched to a gene; V was cut back by 9 bases and J by 5 bases. The CDR3 spans 14 residues.

This clone has more than one count but fewer than ten. The rearrangement uses TRBV5-1 and TRBJ2-3; 9 bases match TRBD2. There are 16 residues in the CDR3. Germline V gene sequence: CDR1 SGHRS, CDR2 YFSETQ. The V gene end was trimmed by 3 bases and the J gene end by 3 bases; junction bases not matched to a gene: 8. CDR3 in DNA: TGCGCCAGCAGCTCCCTCGGCGGGGGGGCGACAGATACGCAGTATTTT. Protein product: CASSSLGGGATDTQYF. Combining the CDR3 with reference TRBV5-1 and TRBJ2-3 gives the whole variable domain KAGVTQTPRYLIKTRGQQVTLSCSPISGHRSVSWYQQTPGQGLQFLFEYFSETQRNKGNFPGRFSGRQFSNSRSEMNVSTLELGDSALYLCASSSLGGGATDTQYFGPGTRLTVL.

V usage is TRBV7-8 and J usage is TRBJ2-2; 9 bases are shared with TRBD2. V lost 5 bases to trimming and J lost 3 bases; unmatched junction nucleotides: 10. This CDR3 has 17 amino acids. Germline values: CDR1 SGHVS, CDR2 FQNEAQ. In DNA, the CDR3 is TGTGCCAGCAGCAGACTCTTAGCGGGGGTCGACACCGGGGAGCTGTTTTTT. Translating gives CASSRLLAGVDTGELFF.

The rearrangement joins TRBV7-8 to TRBJ1-1; the match to TRBD1 covers 8 bases. The V and J ends lost 3 bases and 2 bases, in that order; junction bases with no gene match: 8. Germline V lookup: CDR1 SGHVS, CDR2 FQNEAQ. The CDR3 contains 16 residues. CDR3 sequence (DNA): TGTGCCAGCAGCTTCCGTGCAGGGGGCGTAAACACTGAAGCTTTCTTT. It codes for CASSFRAGGVNTEAFF.

The chain links TRBV7-9 to TRBJ1-1, with 10 bases that match TRBD1. This CDR3 spans 14 amino acids. CDR1 is SEHNR, CDR2 FQNEAQ, per germline (reference sequence). J lost 5 bases, V lost 5 bases, and 5 bases had no gene match. CDR3 in amino acids: CASSATGGGTEAFF. The CDR3 DNA sequence: TGTGCCAGCAGCGCGACAGGGGGCGGGACTGAAGCTTTCTTT.